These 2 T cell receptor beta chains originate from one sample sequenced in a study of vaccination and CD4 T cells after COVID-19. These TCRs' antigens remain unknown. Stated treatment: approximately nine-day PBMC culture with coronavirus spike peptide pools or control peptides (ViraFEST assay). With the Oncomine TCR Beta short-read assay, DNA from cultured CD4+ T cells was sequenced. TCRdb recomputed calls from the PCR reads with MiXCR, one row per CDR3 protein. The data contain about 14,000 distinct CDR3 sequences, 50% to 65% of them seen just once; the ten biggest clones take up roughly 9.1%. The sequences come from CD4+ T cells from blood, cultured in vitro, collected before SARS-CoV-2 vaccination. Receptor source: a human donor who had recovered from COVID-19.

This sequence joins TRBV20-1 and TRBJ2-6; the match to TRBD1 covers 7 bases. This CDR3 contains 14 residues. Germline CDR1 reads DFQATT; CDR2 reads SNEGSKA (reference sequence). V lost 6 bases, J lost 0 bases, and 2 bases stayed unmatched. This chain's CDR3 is CSARGFSGANVLTF. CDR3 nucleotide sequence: TGCAGTGCCAGGGGGTTCTCTGGGGCCAACGTCCTGACTTTC.

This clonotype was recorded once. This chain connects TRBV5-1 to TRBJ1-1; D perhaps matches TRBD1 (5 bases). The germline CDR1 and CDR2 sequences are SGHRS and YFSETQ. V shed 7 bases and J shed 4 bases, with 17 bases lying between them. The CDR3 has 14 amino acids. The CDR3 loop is CASRGPGAVTEAFF. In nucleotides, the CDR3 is TGCGCCAGCCGAGGTCCCGGGGCAGTCACTGAAGCTTTCTTT. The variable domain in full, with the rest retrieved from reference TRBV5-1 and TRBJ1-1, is KAGVTQTPRYLIKTRGQQVTLSCSPISGHRSVSWYQQTPGQGLQFLFEYFSETQRNKGNFPGRFSGRQFSNSRSEMNVSTLELGDSALYLCASRGPGAVTEAFFGQGTRLTVV.